The rows below give T cell receptor beta chains drawn from one sample of a study of T cell repertoires in cytomegalovirus infection. TCRdb re-analysed the reads in MiXCR, keeping a single row per CDR3 protein. The sample lists about 360,000 distinct CDR3 sequences, about a sixth seen once, with approximately 10% in the top ten. Sequencing was carried out using PBMCs. The receptors were gathered from a human donor in good health (CMV status not recorded). Some clones in this sample may be carry-over from other donors' samples. Each CDR3 is given with its conserved first and last residue.

>TRBV2|TRBJ2-1
CASSELWGEQFF
>TRBV30|TRBJ2-3
CAWSMGPGDTQYF
>TRBV4-3|TRBJ2-1
CASSQSPGLADDEQFF
>TRBV10-3|TRBJ1-1
CAISDNLLQGTEAFF
>TRBV20-1|TRBJ2-1
CSASGRARRNEQFF
>TRBV3-1|TRBJ2-1
CASSRTTGGYNEQFF
>TRBV27|TRBJ2-1
CASSLRAGYNEQFF
>TRBV10-3|TRBJ2-7
CAISEPGGQYEQYF
>TRBV2|TRBJ1-1
CASGWDWGTEAFF
>TRBV5-1|TRBJ1-1
CASTTRTDSTEAFF
>TRBV4-3|TRBJ2-1
CASRPLAGGVYEQFF
>TRBV7-2|TRBJ2-3
CASSLYRTGGTDTQYF
>TRBV10-3|TRBJ2-3
CATEDTGITQYF
>TRBV14|TRBJ2-5
CASSQGGSTAETQYF
>TRBV5-1|TRBJ2-7
CASSLPSSGTNYEQYF
>TRBV20-1|TRBJ2-4
CSARDGAHDFIAKNIQYF
>TRBV12-3/TRBV12-4|TRBJ1-6
CASSLSAVSPLHF
>TRBV20-1|TRBJ1-1
CSARDRHEAFF
>TRBV7-9|TRBJ2-5
CASSLASGLEETQYF
>TRBV4-2|TRBJ1-5
CASSQDYSRGYSNQPQHF
>TRBV28|TRBJ1-1
CASTQRVNTEAFF
>TRBV6-6|TRBJ2-3
CASRRTSGTDTQYF
>TRBV7-2|TRBJ2-1
CASSLSTGSYNEQFF
>TRBV12-3/TRBV12-4|TRBJ2-7
CASSLEGGPSYEQYF
>TRBV4-1|TRBJ2-5
CASSQAIGETQYF
>TRBV7-2|TRBJ2-3
CASSLGYQDTQYF
>TRBV12-5|TRBJ1-1
CASGYQNTEAFF
>TRBV7-9|TRBJ2-3
CASSPGLAGVDTQYF
>TRBV7-9|TRBJ2-1
CASSLDLADYNEQFF
>TRBV12-3/TRBV12-4|TRBJ1-4
CASSPTGANEKLFF
>TRBV7-2|TRBJ2-1
CASRLAGGLDEQFF
>TRBV5-4|TRBJ2-1
CASSSSGALRNEQFF
>TRBV4-1|TRBJ2-7
CASSQATTLYEQYF
>TRBV6-4|TRBJ1-2
CASNFRESGGYGYTF
>TRBV7-2|TRBJ2-7
CASSRRGAGGSTYEQYF
>TRBV19|TRBJ2-2
CASSIRGRADTGELFF
>TRBV7-2|TRBJ2-3
CASSLVGESQYF
>TRBV6-2/TRBV6-3|TRBJ1-1
CASSYSGRIATEAFF
>TRBV5-1|TRBJ1-6
CASSGGGVSPLHF
>TRBV14|TRBJ1-4
CASSQVLPGIVEKLFF
>TRBV6-6|TRBJ1-5
CASSYFGGADNQPQHF